These 28 T cell receptor beta chains came from one sample sequenced in a study of low-dose radiotherapy and immunotherapy resistance in tumors. Regarding time point: after trial treatment. Documented treatment: LDRT plus nivolumab, ipilimumab, low-dose cyclophosphamide and aspirin (RACIN trial). Alpha and beta chains were covered, as first-strand cDNA relied on TRAV- and TRBV-specific primers. TCR amplification involved roughly 21 PCR cycles with a constant-region primer and V-primer adapter. One entry per CDR3 protein, called by TCRdb with MiXCR from the reads. The table lists around 80,000 distinct CDR3 sequences, around 17% of them singletons. The source was PBMCs, collected after low-dose radiotherapy plus immunotherapy. The receptors derive from a male donor with prostate cancer.

In its sample, this clonotype was seen many times. The V and J genes are TRBV28 and TRBJ2-5; TRBD1 or TRBD2 may be the D gene (7 bases each). Between the trimmed V and J ends, which lost 5 bases and 1 base, there was a span of 17 bases. CDR1 is MDHEN, CDR2 SYDVKM, per germline. CDR3 length equals 16 residues. The CDR3 loop reads CASSPWEGALQETQYF. CDR3 DNA sequence: TGTGCCAGCAGTCCGTGGGAGGGGGCCCTCCAAGAGACCCAGTACTTC.

In this sample, this clonotype turned up many times. The V gene is TRBV7-6, the J gene TRBJ2-1; TRBD1 or TRBD2 may be the D gene (5 bases each). With 1 base removed from V and 6 bases from J, the gap between germline ends came to 13 bases. Germline V gives CDR1 SGHVS, CDR2 FNYEAQ. The CDR3 is 15 amino acids. CDR3 protein: CASSLDKGPGNEQFF. CDR3 nucleotide sequence: TGTGCCAGCAGCTTAGATAAGGGACCGGGCAATGAGCAGTTCTTC.

This clonotype was recorded at least ten times. This chain joins TRBV4-3 and TRBJ2-3, with 12 bases fitting TRBD2. Trimming cost V 2 bases and J 9 bases; bases outside gene matches: 27. The V gene's germline CDR1 is LGHNA and CDR2 YSLEER. This CDR3 has 22 amino acids. DNA for the CDR3: TGCGCCAGCAGCCAATCCCTACGGGACAGGGGTGGTGTAGGACTAGCGGGAAAAACGCAGTATTTT. This translates into CASSQSLRDRGGVGLAGKTQYF.

As to this clonotype: A single base separates this from a much larger clone, so it may be a read error. The rearrangement links TRBV19 to TRBJ2-7; D ambiguous. This CDR3 has 13 residues. The germline CDR1 and CDR2 sequences are LNHDA and SQIVND (reference sequence). CDR3 region: CASCIANTYEQYF. The CDR3 region has the DNA TGTGCCAGTTGTATCGCTAACACCTACGAGCAGTACTTC.

This clonotype was counted many times. This chain links TRBV7-2 with TRBJ2-3, with D uncertain. The germline V gene has CDR1 SGHTA and CDR2 FQGNSA. CDR3 length: 14 residues. Trimming stripped 8 bases from V and 0 bases from J, with 12 bases between. The CDR3 sequence is CASGTWVSTDTQYF. CDR3 nucleotide sequence: TGTGCCAGCGGCACGTGGGTTAGCACAGATACGCAGTATTTT.

The CDR3, as DNA: TGCGCCAGCAGGGCCGGGAACACTGAAGCTTTCTTT. It encodes CASRAGNTEAFF. The chain links TRBV5-1 to TRBJ1-1; D is uncertain. The CDR3 runs 12 residues. CDR1 is SGHRS and CDR2 is YFSETQ in the germline V gene. V lost 5 bases to trimming and J lost 1 base, with 6 bases between them. Variable domain in full (rest from reference TRBV5-1 and TRBJ1-1): KAGVTQTPRYLIKTRGQQVTLSCSPISGHRSVSWYQQTPGQGLQFLFEYFSETQRNKGNFPGRFSGRQFSNSRSEMNVSTLELGDSALYLCASRAGNTEAFFGQGTRLTVV.

This clonotype has ten or more counts. This chain connects TRBV27 to TRBJ1-5, with unresolved D. Looked up from germline, CDR1 is MNHEY and CDR2 is SMNVEV (reference sequence). V lost 5 bases and J 0 bases, leaving 8 bases between the germline ends. The CDR3 runs 14 residues. The CDR3 spells CASSRRNSNQPQHF. CDR3 DNA: TGTGCCAGCAGTCGACGGAATAGCAATCAGCCCCAGCATTTT.

V usage is TRBV7-9 and J usage is TRBJ2-1, with D perhaps matching TRBD2 (5 bases). The germline gives CDR1 SEHNR, CDR2 FQNEAQ (reference sequence). Trimming removed 8 bases at V and 6 bases at J, with 8 bases between. The CDR3 has 11 residues. The CDR3 DNA sequence: TGTGCCAGCGGGAGCGGCAATGAGCAGTTCTTC. It yields the protein CASGSGNEQFF. Together with reference TRBV7-9 and TRBJ2-1, the CDR3 gives the full variable domain: DTGVSQNPRHKITKRGQNVTFRCDPISEHNRLYWYRQTLGQGPEFLTYFQNEAQLEKSRLLSDRFSAERPKGSFSTLEIQRTEQGDSAMYLCASGSGNEQFFGPGTRLTVL.

The chain couples TRBV7-9 to TRBJ2-1; the D is unclear. The V gene's germline CDR1 is SEHNR and CDR2 FQNEAQ (reference sequence). The CDR3 runs 15 residues. V was clipped by 0 bases and J by 9 bases, with 15 bases between them. The chain's CDR3 is CASSLARTETSEQFF. The CDR3 region has the DNA TGTGCCAGCAGCTTAGCGAGGACGGAGACGAGTGAGCAGTTCTTC.

In the case of this clonotype: A single base is all that separates this from a far larger clone, so a read error is likely. The chain links TRBV9 to TRBJ2-7; 9 nucleotides match TRBD2. The end of the DNA aligns better with TRBJ2-5, so the J call may be wrong. Germline CDR1 and CDR2: SGDLS and YYNGEE. CDR3 length: 15 residues. The CDR3, as DNA: TGTCCCAGCAGCGCGAGCGGGGGGAACAAAGAGACCCAGTACTTC. Amino acids: CPSSASGGNKETQYF.

This clonotype was seen many times. V is TRBV28 and J is TRBJ2-1; D unclear. CDR1 is MDHEN, CDR2 SYDVKM, per germline. This CDR3 has 11 residues. V was clipped by 2 bases and J by 6 bases, with 2 bases between them. The CDR3 coding sequence is TGTGCCAGCAGTTTAGGCAATGAGCAGTTCTTC. This translates into CASSLGNEQFF.

This clonotype was counted at least ten times. The chain is built from TRBV20-1 and TRBJ2-5; 9 bases align to TRBD2. There are 15 residues in the CDR3. CDR1 DFQATT and CDR2 SNEGSKA come from the germline V gene (reference sequence). After removal of 0 bases from V and 5 bases from J, the junction contained 7 bases not matched to a gene. DNA for the CDR3: TGCAGTGCTAGAGATCTCTCCCTAGCGGGGGAGACCCAGTACTTC. This translates into CSARDLSLAGETQYF.

At least ten counts were recorded for this clonotype. The chain recombines TRBV12-3 or TRBV12-4 with TRBJ1-4, with 7 nucleotides matching TRBD1. Trimming cost V 6 bases and J 5 bases; bases outside gene matches: 6. The CDR3 covers 14 residues. CDR3 protein: CASSTRDSNEKLFF. The CDR3 region has the DNA TGTGCCAGCAGCACCCGGGACAGCAATGAAAAACTGTTTTTT.

This clonotype appeared many times. V is TRBV2 and J is TRBJ2-2, with 7 bases lining up with TRBD2. Germline-derived CDR1 and CDR2 are SNHLY and FYNNEI. This CDR3 region has 12 residues. The V and J ends lost 8 bases and 3 bases, in that order; junction bases with no gene match: 0. Here the CDR3 DNA reads TGTGCCAGCGGGAGGGACACCGGGGAGCTGTTTTTT. It yields the protein CASGRDTGELFF.

A remark on this clonotype: Given a much more abundant clone one base away, this may be a read error. V is TRBV7-9 and J is TRBJ1-4; D unresolved. This CDR3 contains 13 residues. Germline V lookup: CDR1 SEHNR, CDR2 FQNEAQ (reference sequence). CDR3 in amino acids: CACSLGRDEKLFF. CDR3 in DNA: TGTGCCTGCAGCTTGGGTAGGGATGAAAAACTGTTTTTT.

This clonotype was detected many times. The chain joins TRBV28 to TRBJ2-3; D could derive from TRBD1 or TRBD2 (6 bases each). The CDR3 is 13 residues long. Germline lookup yields CDR1 MDHEN and CDR2 SYDVKM. Trimming took off 6 bases at V and 4 bases at J, with 11 bases between the two ends. For the CDR3, the DNA is TGTGCCAGCAGGCGGAGGGGGGCAGATACGCAGTATTTT. This gives the protein CASRRRGADTQYF.

V gene TRBV10-3 combines with J gene TRBJ2-1, with 12 bases lining up with TRBD2. V shed 3 bases and J 2 bases; nucleotides not matched to a gene: 11. Germline V gives CDR1 ENHRY, CDR2 SYGVKD. The CDR3 runs 19 residues. Here the CDR3 reads CAISDPGLAGPSPYNEQFF. CDR3 nucleotide sequence: TGTGCCATCAGTGATCCGGGACTAGCGGGTCCCAGCCCCTACAATGAGCAGTTCTTC.

Note on this clonotype: A read error likely explains this, since a far larger clone differs by one base. The rearrangement joins TRBV6-2 or TRBV6-3 to TRBJ2-7; 8 nucleotides agree with TRBD2. CDR1 and CDR2 from the germline V gene are MNHEY and SVGEGT. The V gene end was trimmed by 5 bases and the J gene end by 7 bases; junction bases not matched to a gene: 22. The CDR3 runs 18 residues. The CDR3 DNA is TGTGCCAGCAGTGAAGCCACGGGCGGGGGGAGCTCCTACAATGAGCAGTACTTC. Protein: CASSEATGGGSSYNEQYF.

This clonotype was counted many times. CDR3 coding DNA: TGCAGTGCTAGGTCTTCTAGCGGTTACAATGAGCAGTTCTTC. Its protein is CSARSSSGYNEQFF. V and J are TRBV20-1 and TRBJ2-1, with 7 positions matching TRBD2. V trimming: 3 bases; J trimming: 4 bases; junction bases outside the gene matches: 6. CDR1 and CDR2 from the germline V gene are DFQATT and SNEGSKA (reference sequence). The CDR3 consists of 14 residues.

This clonotype was counted at least ten times. V gene TRBV6-6 combines with J gene TRBJ1-2, with TRBD1 matching over 9 bases. CDR1 is MNHNY and CDR2 is SVGAGI in the germline V gene (reference sequence). The V segment lost 8 bases and the J segment 13 bases; nucleotides outside the gene matches: 14. The CDR3 spans 13 residues. In DNA form, the CDR3 reads TGTGCCAGCGATCGGGGACAGGGCCTTTCAAGCACCTTC. Its protein product is CASDRGQGLSSTF.

This clonotype was seen a single time. This is likely an artifact of a read error, given a far larger clone one base away. The chain recombines TRBV6-4 with TRBJ2-1; D tentatively fits TRBD1 or TRBD2 (6 bases each). Germline V gene sequence: CDR1 MRHNA, CDR2 SNTAGT. V lost 6 bases and J lost 5, with 23 bases in between. This CDR3 region has 17 residues. CDR3 nucleotides: TGTGCCAGCAGGGGGGGTGGTGCTAGGGGGTGGCACAATGAGCAGTTCTTC. Protein: CASRGGGARGWHNEQFF.

At least ten counts were recorded for this clonotype. In DNA form, the CDR3 reads TGTGCCAGCTCACCAATTCTTGGGGATACGCAGTATTTT. This gives the protein CASSPILGDTQYF. The chain links TRBV18 to TRBJ2-3; D gene uncertain. Trimming took off 2 bases at V and 6 bases at J, with 9 bases between the two ends. CDR3 length equals 13 residues. Germline loops: CDR1 KGHSH, CDR2 LQKENI.

This clonotype was found many times. The chain has TRBV24-1 and TRBJ2-3; 12 bases are shared with TRBD2. The CDR3 is made up of 14 amino acids. Germline assignment: CDR1 KGHDR and CDR2 SFDVKD. The junction had 3 bases not matched to a gene; V was cut back by 7 bases and J by 5 bases. The CDR3 DNA follows: TGTGCCACCAGGCCTAGCGGGGGGGAAGATACGCAGTATTTT. It encodes CATRPSGGEDTQYF.

This clonotype was seen repeatedly, ten times or more. This chain uses TRBV10-2 with TRBJ2-3; 11 bases are a match to TRBD2. The V segment lost 8 bases and the J segment 0 bases; nucleotides outside the gene matches: 4. The CDR3 spans 15 residues. Germline V gene data show CDR1 as WSHSY and CDR2 as SAAADI. As DNA, the CDR3 is TGCGCCAGCGGCGGACTAGCGGGTAGCACAGATACGCAGTATTTT. Translating gives CASGGLAGSTDTQYF.

The chain has TRBV4-1 and TRBJ1-2; unclear D gene. V lost 1 base to trimming and J lost 8 bases, with 11 bases between them. The CDR3 is 13 amino acids. Germline values: CDR1 MGHRA, CDR2 YSYEKL. The CDR3 region has the DNA TGCGCCAGCAGCCAAGTTGGGGTTTACGGCTACACCTTC. Translated: CASSQVGVYGYTF.

This clonotype has ten or more counts. This rearrangement joins TRBV2 to TRBJ2-7; TRBD2 agrees at 13 bases. This CDR3 region has 16 residues. The germline V gene encodes CDR1 SNHLY and CDR2 FYNNEI. Losses at the gene ends were 6 bases for V and 5 bases for J; bases not matched to a gene: 10. The CDR3 DNA follows: TGTGCCAGCAGGGAAAGACTAGCGGGAGGTCCCCACGAGCAGTACTTC. Its translation is CASRERLAGGPHEQYF.

This clonotype has ten or more counts. The gene calls are TRBV28 and TRBJ1-3, with 7 bases that match TRBD1. The CDR3 spans 15 residues. CDR1 is MDHEN and CDR2 is SYDVKM in the germline V gene. V was pared by 6 bases and J by 0 bases, with 5 bases of the junction left unmatched. CDR3 sequence reads: CASRTGQSSGNTIYF. The CDR3 bases are TGTGCCAGCAGGACGGGACAGAGCTCTGGAAACACCATATATTTT.

The table lists this clonotype with many counts. V is TRBV7-2 and J is TRBJ1-2; D not certain. V was clipped by 3 bases and J by 4 bases, with 6 bases between them. This CDR3 contains 12 residues. Germline loops: CDR1 SGHTA, CDR2 FQGNSA. The CDR3 spells CASSFGAYGYTF. CDR3 in DNA: TGTGCCAGCAGCTTTGGTGCCTATGGCTACACCTTC.